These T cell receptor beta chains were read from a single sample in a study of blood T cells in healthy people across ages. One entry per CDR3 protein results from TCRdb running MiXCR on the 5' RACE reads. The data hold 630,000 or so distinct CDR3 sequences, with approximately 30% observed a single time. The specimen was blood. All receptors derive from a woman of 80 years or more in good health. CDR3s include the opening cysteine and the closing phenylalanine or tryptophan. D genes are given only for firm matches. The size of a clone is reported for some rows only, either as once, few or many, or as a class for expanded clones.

CDR3: CASSLGLAGLNEQFF; DNA: TGCGCCAGCAGCTTGGGACTAGCGGGACTAAATGAGCAGTTCTTC; D: TRBD2; V: TRBV5-1; J: TRBJ2-1; size: many
CDR3: CASARGDNEAFF; DNA: TGTGCCAGCGCCAGGGGGGACAATGAAGCTTTCTTT; D: TRBD1; V: TRBV6-1; J: TRBJ1-1; size: -
CDR3: CASSPGLPNYGYTF; DNA: TGTGCCAGCAGCCCGGGACTTCCTAACTATGGCTACACCTTC; D: -; V: TRBV28; J: TRBJ1-2; size: many
CDR3: CASSPVGAVTQHF; DNA: TGTGCCAGCTCGCCCGTGGGGGCCGTGACCCAGCATTTT; D: -; V: TRBV18; J: TRBJ1-5; size: many
CDR3: CASSLGGQDYGYTF; DNA: TGTGCCAGCAGCTTGGGCGGTCAGGACTATGGCTACACCTTC; D: -; V: TRBV7-8; J: TRBJ1-2; size: many
CDR3: CASSSTGPRDNEQFF; DNA: TGTGCCAGCAGTTCAACAGGGCCTAGAGACAATGAGCAGTTCTTC; D: -; V: TRBV28; J: TRBJ2-1; size: -
CDR3: CASSPGDSLGTQYF; DNA: TGTGCCAGCTCACCGGGGGACAGTCTAGGGACCCAGTACTTC; D: TRBD1; V: TRBV18; J: TRBJ2-5; size: few
CDR3: CASSVGGSVAYNEQFF; DNA: TGTGCCAGCAGCGTAGGCGGGAGTGTAGCCTACAATGAGCAGTTCTTC; D: TRBD2; V: TRBV9; J: TRBJ2-1; size: once
CDR3: CASRAGDYGYTF; DNA: TGTGCCAGCAGGGCGGGGGACTATGGCTACACCTTC; D: -; V: TRBV28; J: TRBJ1-2; size: -
CDR3: CASTVAVSSTDTQYF; DNA: TGTGCCAGCACGGTAGCGGTGTCTAGCACAGATACGCAGTATTTT; D: -; V: TRBV7-2; J: TRBJ2-3; size: -
CDR3: CASSFLVGGEQYF; DNA: TGTGCCAGCAGCTTCTTAGTTGGGGGCGAGCAGTACTTC; D: -; V: TRBV7-9; J: TRBJ2-7; size: -
CDR3: CSVSQGSPYEQYF; DNA: TGCAGTGTTAGTCAGGGGTCACCCTACGAGCAGTACTTC; D: -; V: TRBV20-1; J: TRBJ2-7; size: many
CDR3: CASSTFRGTDTQYF; DNA: TGTGCCAGCAGCACCTTCAGGGGCACAGATACGCAGTATTTT; D: -; V: TRBV7-8; J: TRBJ2-3; size: few
CDR3: CASSYGLGTGKNYEQYF; DNA: TGTGCCAGCAGTTATGGCCTCGGGACAGGGAAAAACTACGAGCAGTACTTC; D: TRBD1; V: TRBV6-2/TRBV6-3; J: TRBJ2-7; size: many
CDR3: CASSLRGRGGWTDTQYF; DNA: TGTGCCAGCAGCTTAAGGGGGAGGGGCGGGTGGACAGATACGCAGTATTTT; D: -; V: TRBV7-2; J: TRBJ2-3; size: many
CDR3: CASSPPGRDYAQYF; DNA: TGTGCCAGCTCCCCCCCTGGTAGGGACTACGCGCAGTACTTC; D: TRBD2; V: TRBV18; J: TRBJ2-7; size: -
CDR3: CASSWETGVNTEAFF; DNA: TGCGCCAGCAGCTGGGAGACAGGAGTGAACACTGAAGCTTTCTTT; D: -; V: TRBV5-1; J: TRBJ1-1; size: few
CDR3: CASSLTGAAGGSTDTQYF; DNA: TGTGCCAGCAGCTTAACGGGGGCGGCGGGGGGCAGCACAGATACGCAGTATTTT; D: TRBD2; V: TRBV7-3; J: TRBJ2-3; size: few
CDR3: CASSLRAGDQPQHF; DNA: TGTGCCAGCAGCTTGCGGGCAGGCGATCAGCCCCAGCATTTT; D: -; V: TRBV5-6; J: TRBJ1-5; size: few
CDR3: CASSYPGQGDEQYF; DNA: TGTGCCAGCAGTTACCCCGGACAGGGGGACGAGCAGTACTTC; D: TRBD1; V: TRBV6-6; J: TRBJ2-7; size: few
CDR3: CASSATGQGAFNEKLFF; DNA: TGTGCCAGCAGCGCAACGGGACAGGGGGCATTTAATGAAAAACTGTTTTTT; D: TRBD1; V: TRBV9; J: TRBJ1-4; size: -
CDR3: CASNLEGDFYEQYF; DNA: TGTGCCAGCAACTTGGAAGGGGACTTCTACGAGCAGTACTTC; D: -; V: TRBV5-6; J: TRBJ2-7; size: -
CDR3: CSVDPSGSNHEQYF; DNA: TGCAGCGTGGATCCTAGCGGGAGCAACCACGAGCAGTACTTC; D: TRBD2; V: TRBV29-1; J: TRBJ2-7; size: -
CDR3: CASSRSQGQGGENEQFF; DNA: TGTGCCAGCAGTCGATCTCAGGGACAGGGGGGTGAAAATGAGCAGTTCTTC; D: TRBD1; V: TRBV7-3; J: TRBJ2-1; size: many
CDR3: CASSLDRSSSYEQYF; DNA: TGTGCCAGCAGCTTAGACCGATCCAGCTCCTACGAGCAGTACTTC; D: -; V: TRBV7-8; J: TRBJ2-7; size: many
CDR3: CASSQGTASYTQYF; DNA: TGCGCCAGCAGCCAAGGGACAGCCAGCTATACGCAGTATTTT; D: TRBD1; V: TRBV5-1; J: TRBJ2-3; size: -
CDR3: CVSRKETGGVTGELFF; DNA: TGTGTCAGCAGGAAAGAGACAGGGGGAGTCACCGGGGAGCTGTTTTTT; D: TRBD1; V: TRBV7-2; J: TRBJ2-2; size: -
CDR3: CSARDPGGANEKLFF; DNA: TGCAGTGCTCGGGACCCCGGGGGTGCTAATGAAAAACTGTTTTTT; D: -; V: TRBV20-1; J: TRBJ1-4; size: -
CDR3: CSARPPLAALSYNEQFF; DNA: TGCAGTGCTAGGCCACCCCTCGCCGCCCTCTCCTACAATGAGCAGTTCTTC; D: -; V: TRBV20-1; J: TRBJ2-1; size: many
CDR3: CASSYGQARTDTQYF; DNA: TGTGCCAGCAGCTACGGACAGGCCCGCACAGATACGCAGTATTTT; D: TRBD1; V: TRBV7-3; J: TRBJ2-3; size: many
CDR3: CASSLSRPDTQYF; DNA: TGTGCCAGCAGCTTATCGAGGCCAGATACGCAGTATTTT; D: -; V: TRBV7-3; J: TRBJ2-3; size: many
CDR3: CASSQDRPPPLHF; DNA: TGTGCCAGCAGCCAAGATCGACCCCCACCCCTCCACTTT; D: -; V: TRBV3-1; J: TRBJ1-6; size: -
CDR3: CSATSGGRGDTQYF; DNA: TGCAGTGCTACTAGCGGGGGGCGAGGAGATACGCAGTATTTT; D: TRBD2; V: TRBV20-1; J: TRBJ2-3; size: many
CDR3: CASSQDVRAPSTDTQYF; DNA: TGCGCCAGCAGCCAAGATGTAAGGGCGCCCAGCACAGATACGCAGTATTTT; D: -; V: TRBV4-1; J: TRBJ2-3; size: many
CDR3: CASSWDSRGQPQHF; DNA: TGTGCCAGCAGTTGGGACAGTCGGGGTCAGCCCCAGCATTTT; D: TRBD1; V: TRBV6-2/TRBV6-3; J: TRBJ1-5; size: many
CDR3: CSAPPAGFASTDTQYF; DNA: TGCAGTGCACCCCCGGCAGGTTTCGCTAGCACAGATACGCAGTATTTT; D: -; V: TRBV20-1; J: TRBJ2-3; size: -
CDR3: CASSHEGWEQYF; DNA: TGCGCCAGCAGCCACGAGGGGTGGGAGCAGTACTTC; D: -; V: TRBV5-1; J: TRBJ2-7; size: many
CDR3: CAISTPLGTGGPGQYF; DNA: TGTGCCATCAGTACCCCCTTAGGGACAGGGGGTCCTGGGCAGTACTTC; D: TRBD1; V: TRBV10-3; J: TRBJ2-5; size: few
CDR3: CSASGTETYGYTF; DNA: TGCAGCGCTTCCGGGACAGAAACCTATGGCTACACCTTC; D: TRBD1; V: TRBV29-1; J: TRBJ1-2; size: once
CDR3: CAISDQGAYGYTF; DNA: TGTGCCATCAGTGATCAGGGGGCCTATGGCTACACCTTC; D: TRBD1; V: TRBV10-3; J: TRBJ1-2; size: many
CDR3: CASSSTTGWGYTF; DNA: TGTGCCAGCAGTTCAACAACGGGCTGGGGCTACACCTTC; D: -; V: TRBV25-1; J: TRBJ1-2; size: many
CDR3: CASTDRTNQPQHF; DNA: TGTGCCAGCACCGACCGGACCAATCAGCCCCAGCATTTT; D: -; V: TRBV6-6; J: TRBJ1-5; size: -
CDR3: CASTPRQGNQPQHF; DNA: TGTGCCAGCACCCCTAGACAGGGGAATCAGCCCCAGCATTTT; D: TRBD1; V: TRBV7-2; J: TRBJ1-5; size: -
CDR3: CASSPGQGRYTF; DNA: TGTGCCAGCAGTCCGGGACAGGGGAGGTACACCTTC; D: TRBD1; V: TRBV6-5; J: TRBJ1-2; size: few
CDR3: CASSLRVGTGRETQYF; DNA: TGTGCCAGCAGTTTACGCGTCGGGACGGGGAGGGAGACCCAGTACTTC; D: -; V: TRBV27; J: TRBJ2-5; size: many
CDR3: CASSASVRIQEMFF; DNA: TGCGCCAGCAGCGCCTCCGTCCGCATTCAAGAGATGTTCTTC; D: -; V: TRBV5-1; J: TRBJ2-1; size: many
CDR3: CARSLAYTGTSSSTDTQYF; DNA: TGTGCCAGAAGCTTGGCCTACACCGGGACATCATCTAGCACAGATACGCAGTATTTT; D: -; V: TRBV5-3; J: TRBJ2-3; size: many
CDR3: CASSPTENTEAFF; DNA: TGTGCCAGCAGCCCAACAGAGAACACTGAAGCTTTCTTT; D: -; V: TRBV7-9; J: TRBJ1-1; size: -
CDR3: CASSWGLKNTEAFF; DNA: TGTGCCAGCAGCTGGGGGTTGAAGAACACTGAAGCTTTCTTT; D: -; V: TRBV11-1; J: TRBJ1-1; size: few
CDR3: CAISGDSHGYTF; DNA: TGTGCCATCAGTGGGGACAGCCATGGCTACACCTTC; D: TRBD1; V: TRBV10-3; J: TRBJ1-2; size: many
CDR3: CASSLEQGMRGYTF; DNA: TGCGCCAGCAGCTTGGAACAGGGGATGAGGGGCTACACCTTC; D: TRBD1; V: TRBV5-1; J: TRBJ1-2; size: many
CDR3: CAISDRQETQYF; DNA: TGTGCCATCAGCGACAGACAAGAGACCCAGTACTTC; D: -; V: TRBV10-3; J: TRBJ2-5; size: many
CDR3: CASSLSRSPLHF; DNA: TGTGCCAGCAGCTTATCACGTTCACCCCTCCACTTT; D: -; V: TRBV7-2; J: TRBJ1-6; size: many
CDR3: CATSAIEQGNEQFF; DNA: TGTGCCACCAGTGCCATTGAACAGGGCAATGAGCAGTTCTTC; D: -; V: TRBV24-1; J: TRBJ2-1; size: -